By frequency, the clone carrying this T cell receptor (beta chain) is medium-sized. Its antigen is unidentified. The entry originates in a study of T cell clusters in autoimmune cytopenias. TRB rearrangements were amplified by touch-down multiplex PCR with mixed TRB-A/B primers. TCRdb derives one entry per CDR3 protein from the multiplex PCR reads, leaving out DNA. This table lists under 8,500 distinct CDR3 sequences. Some 40,000 genome equivalents of blood DNA were amplified for TRB. Study conclusions and caveats: TRB repertoire shifts in secondary cytopenia and chronic lymphocytic leukemia mostly reflected lymphoma, not autoimmunity. No experiment has yet validated the function of the T cell clusters defined in silico. Compared with active autoimmune hepatitis patients, healthy donors showed about 3-fold more exclusive TRB clusters.

Germline V gene data show CDR1 as SGHVS and CDR2 as FNYEAQ. This CDR3 comprises 15 residues. The chain couples TRBV7-6 to TRBJ2-3; TCRdb's D gene call, TRBD1, goes unchecked for lack of DNA. The receptor was derived from a human donor with an autoimmune cytopenia or autoimmune hepatitis (not recorded which). Sequenced sample: peripheral blood. The CDR3 loop reads CASSGRVGGTDTQYF.